The 26 T cell receptor beta chains below were found in one sample sequenced in a study of T cells after yellow fever vaccination. TCRdb reprocessed the 5' RACE reads with MiXCR, giving one entry per CDR3 protein. The sample lists about 550,000 distinct CDR3 sequences, 15% to 20% occurring once. Source: PBMCs, taken 15 days after the yellow fever booster vaccination. Receptors originate from a man in his thirties or forties who received the YFV17D yellow fever vaccine.

The rearrangement links TRBV24-1 to TRBJ2-1; D remains unclear. V was pared by 5 bases and J by 6 bases, with 10 bases between. CDR1 and CDR2 (germline): KGHDR, SFDVKD. This CDR3 region has 13 residues. The DNA of the CDR3 is TGTGCCACCAGTGGGTCCGTGTCCAATGAGCAGTTCTTC. Protein product: CATSGSVSNEQFF.

J is TRBJ1-6 and V is TRBV27; D gene ambiguous. The V gene lost 5 bases and the J gene lost 3 bases, with 11 bases spanning the gap. The CDR3 consists of 15 residues. Germline V gene data show CDR1 as MNHEY and CDR2 as SMNVEV (reference sequence). The CDR3 loop reads CASSERTVYNSPLHF. The CDR3 DNA reads as TGTGCCAGCAGTGAGAGAACAGTCTATAATTCACCCCTCCACTTT.

This chain links TRBV5-5 with TRBJ2-1; the D gene is possibly TRBD2 (6 bases). V lost 5 bases and J 5 bases, leaving 8 bases between the germline ends. The V gene's germline CDR1 is SGHKS and CDR2 YYEKEE (reference sequence). This CDR3 contains 12 residues. The DNA of the CDR3 is TGTGCCAGCAGGCGGGAAAACAATGAGCAGTTCTTC. This encodes CASRRENNEQFF.

This clonotype was observed a handful of times. This rearrangement joins TRBV28 to TRBJ2-3; no reliable D call. Germline values: CDR1 MDHEN, CDR2 SYDVKM. The CDR3 is made up of 13 amino acids. V shed 4 bases and J shed 0 bases, with 5 bases lying between them. Here the CDR3 DNA reads TGTGCCAGCAGTTCATCTAGCACAGATACGCAGTATTTT. It codes for CASSSSSTDTQYF. The full variable domain, rest sourced from reference TRBV28 and TRBJ2-3, is DVKVTQSSRYLVKRTGEKVFLECVQDMDHENMFWYRQDPGLGLRLIYFSYDVKMKEKGDIPEGYSVSREKKERFSLILESASTNQTSMYLCASSSSSTDTQYFGPGTRLTVL.

The sample holds a few counts of this clonotype. V usage is TRBV14 and J usage is TRBJ2-3, with 8 nucleotides matching TRBD2. After removal of 1 base from V and 8 bases from J, the junction contained 5 bases not matched to a gene. CDR1 is SGHDN, CDR2 FVKESK, per germline. The CDR3 length is 14 residues. CDR3: CASSQASGSGTQYF. CDR3 coding DNA: TGTGCCAGCAGCCAAGCTAGCGGGTCGGGTACGCAGTATTTT.

The chain uses TRBV9 and TRBJ2-7; TRBD1 matches 8 bases. From germline, CDR1 is SGDLS and CDR2 YYNGEE. The CDR3 is 13 residues long. V dropped 3 bases and J dropped 3; count of bases not matched to a gene: 2. This chain's CDR3 is CASSGGTGYEQYF. CDR3 nucleotide sequence: TGTGCCAGCAGCGGGGGGACAGGCTACGAGCAGTACTTC.

J is TRBJ2-3 and V is TRBV29-1, with D unclear. Germline V gene sequence: CDR1 SQVTM, CDR2 ANQGSEA. This CDR3 has 13 amino acids. Between the trimmed V and J ends, which lost 5 bases and 6 bases, there was a span of 15 bases. The CDR3 protein is CSVISNGRDTQYF. The CDR3 DNA is TGCAGCGTTATAAGTAACGGCCGCGATACGCAGTATTTT.

The J gene is TRBJ2-5, the V gene TRBV20-1; perhaps TRBD2 as D (6 bases). The CDR3 contains 16 residues. The ends were cut back, 6 bases at V and 0 bases at J, with 20 bases in the middle. The germline CDR1 and CDR2 sequences are DFQATT and SNEGSKA (reference sequence). The CDR3: CSAAGWRGRYQETQYF. The CDR3 DNA reads TGCAGTGCCGCCGGCTGGCGTGGGAGGTACCAAGAGACCCAGTACTTC.

The chain is built from TRBV5-1 and TRBJ2-5; D possibly corresponds to TRBD1 (6 bases). Trimming took 5 bases from V and 2 from J, leaving 16 bases between them. From germline, CDR1 is SGHRS and CDR2 YFSETQ. The length of the CDR3 is 15 residues. Here the CDR3 reads CASRPQGLSQETQYF. The CDR3 DNA follows: TGCGCCAGCAGGCCTCAGGGGCTCTCTCAAGAGACCCAGTACTTC.

The rearrangement joins TRBV3-1 to TRBJ1-1; D remains ambiguous. Trimming cost V 4 bases and J 10 bases, with 13 bases left between them. Germline CDR1 reads LGHDT; CDR2 reads YNNKEL (reference sequence). This CDR3 region has 12 residues. The CDR3 DNA follows: TGTGCCAGCAGCCCACCGGGTGCAGGAGCTTTCTTT. Translating it yields CASSPPGAGAFF.

This clonotype was observed a handful of times. The chain joins TRBV7-2 to TRBJ2-1; 7 nucleotides line up with TRBD1. Germline trimming cut 4 bases from V and 6 bases from J; bases unmatched to any gene: 6. Germline CDR1 SGHTA, CDR2 FQGNSA. The CDR3 covers 14 residues. CDR3 region: CASSSLDRINEQFF. The CDR3 DNA sequence: TGTGCCAGCAGCTCCTTGGACAGGATCAATGAGCAGTTCTTC.

Only a few counts were recorded for this clonotype. The chain employs TRBV5-4 and TRBJ2-2, with 11 bases aligning to TRBD1. In germline, CDR1 is SGHNT, CDR2 YYREEE (reference sequence). The CDR3 is made up of 15 amino acids. The ends lost 4 bases at V and 7 bases at J; junction bases unmatched: 6. The CDR3 nucleotides are TGTGCCAGCAGCAAGGACAGGGGGCCGAGCGGGGAGCTGTTTTTT. Protein product: CASSKDRGPSGELFF.

The chain combines TRBV5-1 with TRBJ2-1; 9 bases line up with TRBD2. The V gene end was trimmed by 0 bases and the J gene end by 8 bases; junction bases not matched to a gene: 9. CDR3 length: 16 residues. Germline CDR1 is SGHRS and CDR2 is YFSETQ. CDR3 in amino acids: CASSLARREGRDEQFF. The CDR3 region has the DNA TGCGCCAGCAGCTTGGCCCGGCGGGAGGGCCGCGATGAGCAGTTCTTC.

The rearrangement joins TRBV4-3 to TRBJ2-2, with 9 bases lining up with TRBD1. The junction had 6 bases not matched to a gene; V was cut back by 3 bases and J by 7 bases. The CDR3 sequence is 15 residues long. Germline-derived CDR1 and CDR2 are LGHNA and YSLEER. CDR3: CASSQAGQGYGELFF. The CDR3 bases are TGCGCCAGCAGCCAGGCGGGACAGGGATACGGGGAGCTGTTTTTT.

This clonotype was seen more than once but under ten times. The chain carries TRBV12-3 or TRBV12-4 and TRBJ2-1; 7 nucleotides match TRBD2. V lost 2 bases, J lost 9 bases, and 4 bases stayed unmatched. The CDR3 has 13 amino acids. Here the CDR3 reads CASSLPWGGEQFF. The CDR3, as DNA: TGTGCCAGCAGTTTACCGTGGGGGGGTGAGCAGTTCTTC.

The chain couples TRBV12-3 or TRBV12-4 to TRBJ1-6, with 8 bases fitting TRBD1. This CDR3 has 14 residues. V was pared by 6 bases and J by 7 bases, with 5 bases of the junction left unmatched. CDR3 nucleotides: TGTGCCAGCAGACAGACAGGGGACAATTCACCCCTCCACTTT. This encodes CASRQTGDNSPLHF.

The rearrangement uses TRBV5-1 and TRBJ2-1; tentative D call: TRBD1 (6 bases). Per germline, CDR1 SGHRS and CDR2 YFSETQ. Trimming pared 4 bases from V and 1 base from J, leaving 12 bases between. The CDR3 is made up of 15 amino acids. CDR3 sequence (DNA): TGCGCCAGCAGCCTACAGGGCCCTTCCTACAATGAGCAGTTCTTC. This codes for CASSLQGPSYNEQFF.

The sample holds a few counts of this clonotype. The chain recombines TRBV18 with TRBJ2-3; no definite D call. The V end was cut by 5 bases, the J end by 14 bases, with 17 bases between. This CDR3 region has 12 residues. Looked up from germline, CDR1 is KGHSH and CDR2 is LQKENI. CDR3 sequence (DNA): TGTGCCAGCTCATCCGACAAGGCCCCCCGGTATTTT. This codes for CASSSDKAPRYF.

The rearrangement links TRBV15 to TRBJ2-3; TRBD2 matches 7 bases. The germline V gene encodes CDR1 LNHNV and CDR2 YYDKDF (reference sequence). The length of the CDR3 is 16 residues. V shed 2 bases and J 2 bases; nucleotides not matched to a gene: 7. CDR3 DNA: TGTGCCACCAGCAGAAATAGAGCGGGGACCACAGATACGCAGTATTTT. Protein sequence: CATSRNRAGTTDTQYF.

This clonotype was detected only a few times. The chain recombines TRBV20-1 with TRBJ2-1; 8 bases fit TRBD2. Losses at the gene ends were 3 bases for V and 2 bases for J; bases not matched to a gene: 6. The CDR3 extends over 15 amino acids. Germline V gene data show CDR1 as DFQATT and CDR2 as SNEGSKA (reference sequence). This CDR3 is CSARPSGGAYNEQFF. The CDR3 nucleotides are TGCAGTGCTAGGCCTTCGGGAGGGGCCTACAATGAGCAGTTCTTC.

The V and J genes are TRBV5-1 and TRBJ2-1; a weak D match, TRBD1 (6 bases). This CDR3 is 14 amino acids long. The germline V gene encodes CDR1 SGHRS and CDR2 YFSETQ. Trimming stripped 4 bases from V and 4 bases from J, with 12 bases between. The CDR3 DNA sequence: TGCGCCAGCAGCACCAGGGGACCATACAATGAGCAGTTCTTC. This codes for CASSTRGPYNEQFF.

This chain's CDR3 is CASTGLAPYEQYF. The CDR3 bases are TGTGCCAGCACTGGACTAGCGCCCTACGAGCAGTACTTC. The rearrangement links TRBV28 to TRBJ2-7, with 9 bases fitting TRBD2. The germline CDR1 and CDR2 sequences are MDHEN and SYDVKM. Trimming took 7 bases from V and 2 from J; bases not matched to a gene: 3. This CDR3 has 13 residues.

The V gene is TRBV11-2, the J gene TRBJ2-1, with 9 bases that match TRBD2. The CDR3 covers 18 residues. Germline CDR1 reads SGHAT; CDR2 reads FQNNGV. V shed 5 bases and J 8 bases; nucleotides not matched to a gene: 19. The CDR3 DNA follows: TGTGCCAGCAGCCCTGAGCCCCGGCTAGCGGGAACAGGGCATGAGCAGTTCTTC. The encoded protein is CASSPEPRLAGTGHEQFF.

This sequence joins TRBV7-2 and TRBJ2-4, with D uncertain. Germline V CDR1 and CDR2: SGHTA, FQGNSA. CDR3 length equals 14 residues. The ends were cut back, 0 bases at V and 7 bases at J, with 10 bases in the middle. This chain's CDR3 is CASSLAFRANIQYF. The CDR3 nucleotides read TGTGCCAGCAGCTTAGCGTTCCGGGCCAACATTCAGTACTTC.

The rearrangement uses TRBV5-1 and TRBJ2-5; 13 bases map to TRBD2. CDR1 is SGHRS, CDR2 YFSETQ, per germline. After removal of 2 bases from V and 6 bases from J, the junction contained 4 bases not matched to a gene. This CDR3 is built from 15 residues. Here the CDR3 reads CASSFWTSGRKTQYF. CDR3 bases: TGCGCCAGCAGCTTCTGGACTAGCGGGAGAAAGACCCAGTACTTC.

The chain joins TRBV7-2 to TRBJ2-3, with D unresolved. Germline V gene lookup returns CDR1 SGHTA and CDR2 FQGNSA. V lost 5 bases to trimming and J lost 3 bases, with 9 bases between them. The CDR3 runs to 13 residues. The CDR3 sequence: CASSRKVTDTQYF. The CDR3 region has the DNA TGTGCCAGCAGCCGCAAAGTGACAGATACGCAGTATTTT.